This is a list of T cell receptor beta chains from one sample in a study of T cells in Graves' hyperthyroidism and ophthalmopathy. Each CDR3 protein gets one entry after TCRdb re-called the multiplex PCR reads with MiXCR. The sample contains 89,000 or so distinct CDR3 sequences, roughly 40% of which appear only once. The specimen was peripheral blood or thyroid tissue (not recorded which). Receptors originate from a woman aged 30 to 39 with Graves' hyperthyroidism. Each CDR3 is given with its conserved first and last residue. The order of the fields is J gene, clone size, V gene, D gene, CDR3 protein, CDR3 DNA. D genes are given only for firm matches. Clone size is given for some rows only: seen once, a few or many times, or a class if the clone is expanded.

J gene: TRBJ1-1; clone size: .; V gene: TRBV7-2; D gene: TRBD1; CDR3 protein: CASSPGGTGSASF; CDR3 DNA: TGTGCCAGCAGTCCAGGGGGGACAGGCTCCGCTTCCTTT
J gene: TRBJ1-5; clone size: many; V gene: TRBV15; D gene: TRBD1; CDR3 protein: CATSRDQGAVHQPQHF; CDR3 DNA: TGTGCCACCAGCAGAGATCAGGGGGCGGTTCATCAGCCCCAGCATTTT
J gene: TRBJ1-6; clone size: many; V gene: TRBV20-1; D gene: .; CDR3 protein: CSAIKATSSYNSPLHF; CDR3 DNA: TGCAGTGCAATAAAGGCCACGAGCTCCTATAATTCACCCCTCCACTTT
J gene: TRBJ2-7; clone size: many; V gene: TRBV5-1; D gene: .; CDR3 protein: CASSFSPLTAGPSYEQYF; CDR3 DNA: TGCGCCAGCAGCTTCTCCCCACTTACAGCGGGCCCCTCCTACGAGCAGTACTTC
J gene: TRBJ2-3; clone size: few; V gene: TRBV4-2; D gene: .; CDR3 protein: CASSLHKNWGWVDTQYF; CDR3 DNA: TGTGCCAGCAGCCTACACAAGAATTGGGGATGGGTGGATACGCAGTATTTT
J gene: TRBJ1-1; clone size: .; V gene: TRBV9; D gene: TRBD1; CDR3 protein: CASTGQGVNTEAFF; CDR3 DNA: TGTGCCAGCACCGGACAGGGGGTGAACACTGAAGCTTTCTTT
J gene: TRBJ2-3; clone size: many; V gene: TRBV10-3; D gene: .; CDR3 protein: CAIRPGMGIGDTQYF; CDR3 DNA: TGTGCCATCAGACCCGGGATGGGGATAGGGGATACGCAGTATTTT
J gene: TRBJ1-5; clone size: .; V gene: TRBV25-1; D gene: TRBD1; CDR3 protein: CASGQGHSNQPQHF; CDR3 DNA: TGTGCCAGCGGACAGGGTCATAGCAATCAGCCCCAGCATTTT
J gene: TRBJ1-2; clone size: .; V gene: TRBV7-9; D gene: .; CDR3 protein: CASSLGQGPNGYTF; CDR3 DNA: TGTGCCAGCAGCTTAGGTCAGGGGCCCAATGGCTACACCTTC
J gene: TRBJ2-5; clone size: .; V gene: TRBV20-1; D gene: .; CDR3 protein: CSARPQETQYF; CDR3 DNA: TGCAGTGCTAGGCCTCAAGAGACCCAGTACTTC